The clone carrying this T cell receptor beta chain was seen a single time. Its target is unknown. PCR primers comprised 60 Vbeta and 13 Jbeta primers. Clones were sequenced by immunoSEQ multiplex PCR, and TCRdb holds only the in-frame ones, with some missing. The data show about 150,000 clones, with about four fifths seen just once and approximately 2.6% held by the top ten. This sample was taken from a study of cytomegalovirus exposure and HLA in healthy donors. Study-wide findings and caveats: In a later analysis, HLA-associated beta chains showed higher expansion and lower generation probabilities than comparable chains.

The origin of this receptor is a man in his late teens or twenties in good health and CMV-seronegative. Sequencing was done on a sample of PBMCs.

The CDR3 region has the DNA TGTGCCAGTAGTTATCAGGGGACTAATGAAAAACTGTTTTTT. Protein: CASSYQGTNEKLFF. V usage is TRBV19 and J usage is TRBJ1-4; maybe TRBD1 (6 bases). CDR3 size: 14 residues. Between the trimmed V and J ends, which lost 5 bases and 2 bases, there was a span of 9 bases. Germline CDR1 reads LNHDA; CDR2 reads SQIVND (reference sequence).